The 32 T cell receptor beta chains below were found in one sample sequenced in a study of T cells expressing NK-cell markers (dated by TCRdb to 2019 to 2021). Libraries were constructed by 5' RACE. These reads were obtained on an Illumina HiSeq 2000. The reads underwent TCRdb reprocessing, giving one record for each CDR3 protein sequence and no DNA. This sample's table lists some 340,000 distinct CDR3 sequences. The ten largest clones capture 4% to 6.5% of the sample. Material for sequencing was blood T cells: a sorted CD56 or NKG2C T cell subset, CD4+ or CD8+ T cells, or bulk PBMC T cells (not recorded which). Receptors were obtained from a man between 18 and 69 years old in good health.

The genes are TRBV7-2 and TRBJ1-2; TCRdb selects TRBD1, and the lack of DNA leaves this call unchecked. CDR1 and CDR2 (germline): SGHTA, FQGNSA. This CDR3 region has 13 residues. CDR3 protein: CASRETGIGGYTF.

This sequence joins TRBV12-3 or TRBV12-4 and TRBJ2-3. The CDR3 totals 15 residues. The CDR3 spells CASSSTQPRTDTQYF.

The V call is TRBV20-1, the J call TRBJ1-5; TCRdb proposes TRBD1, but this gene call is untestable without DNA. There are 14 residues in the CDR3. CDR1 and CDR2 (germline): DFQATT, SNEGSKA (reference sequence). The CDR3 sequence is CSAMRGTGNQPQHF.

This sequence joins TRBV6-5 and TRBJ2-5. The CDR3 has 13 residues. Germline assignment: CDR1 MNHEY and CDR2 SVGAGI. The chain's CDR3 is CASSFSRFETQYF.

This chain uses TRBV7-9 with TRBJ2-7; absent DNA, TCRdb's TRBD1 call cannot be checked. This CDR3 has 14 residues. The germline V gene has CDR1 SEHNR and CDR2 FQNEAQ (reference sequence). The CDR3 is CASSWIAGSYEQYF.

The chain joins TRBV10-3 to TRBJ2-2; TCRdb reports TRBD2, a call that lacks DNA to check it against. This CDR3 has 17 amino acids. Germline values: CDR1 ENHRY, CDR2 SYGVKD. This CDR3 reads CAIRATTSGANTGELFF.

The rearrangement uses TRBV20-1 and TRBJ2-7; absent DNA, TCRdb's TRBD1 call cannot be checked. Germline CDR1 DFQATT, CDR2 SNEGSKA (reference sequence). The CDR3 loop spans 15 amino acids. The chain's CDR3 is CSARDTGQGTYEQYF.

The chain has TRBV19 and TRBJ2-5; checking the TCRdb D call of TRBD1 is not possible without DNA. There are 14 residues in the CDR3. The germline gives CDR1 LNHDA, CDR2 SQIVND (reference sequence). The chain's CDR3 is CASSGTITQETQYF.

The chain uses TRBV11-2 and TRBJ2-2; without DNA, the TCRdb call of TRBD2 cannot be checked. The CDR3 length is 17 residues. CDR1 is SGHAT, CDR2 FQNNGV, per germline. This CDR3 reads CASSLGTWEQNTGELFF. Together with reference TRBV11-2 and TRBJ2-2, the CDR3 gives the full variable domain: EAGVAQSPRYKIIEKRQSVAFWCNPISGHATLYWYQQILGQGPKLLIQFQNNGVVDDSQLPKDRFSAERLKGVDSTLKIQPAKLEDSAVYLCASSLGTWEQNTGELFFGEGSRLTVL.

This rearrangement joins TRBV5-1 to TRBJ2-7; TCRdb's D call of TRBD1 is untestable without DNA. Germline V gene sequence: CDR1 SGHRS, CDR2 YFSETQ. The CDR3 runs 15 residues. This CDR3 is CASSPGQGRWYEQYF.

V is TRBV25-1 and J is TRBJ2-7. The length of the CDR3 is 14 residues. In germline, CDR1 is MGHDK, CDR2 SYGVNS. CDR3 in amino acids: CASSGLTSSYEQYF.

The rearrangement joins TRBV5-1 to TRBJ2-1; TCRdb selects TRBD2, and the lack of DNA leaves this call unchecked. CDR3 length equals 22 residues. Germline V CDR1 and CDR2: SGHRS, YFSETQ. The CDR3 region is CASSYSTRAGGTHLSSYNEQFF.

The chain links TRBV6-5 to TRBJ1-5; TCRdb indicates TRBD1, and absent DNA this call remains unverified. CDR3 length: 16 residues. Germline assignment: CDR1 MNHEY and CDR2 SVGAGI. The CDR3 sequence is CASSYSSRGRVGPQHF.

The chain links TRBV20-1 to TRBJ2-7; the TCRdb call, TRBD1, lacks DNA for checking. Germline V gene sequence: CDR1 DFQATT, CDR2 SNEGSKA (reference sequence). The CDR3 length is 13 residues. CDR3 sequence reads: CSARPEQAYEQYF.

This chain links TRBV3-1 with TRBJ1-4; TCRdb calls TRBD1, which cannot be checked without DNA. The CDR3 runs to 15 residues. Germline CDR1 and CDR2: LGHDT and YNNKEL (reference sequence). Here the CDR3 reads CASSKGWGSNEKLFF.

The chain uses TRBV6-2 or TRBV6-3 and TRBJ2-1; TCRdb's assignment of TRBD2 cannot be checked, as there is no DNA. The CDR3 loop spans 14 amino acids. The germline CDR1 and CDR2 sequences are MNHEY and SVGEGT. CDR3 sequence: CASCQGGGQNEQFF.

V and J are TRBV7-2 and TRBJ2-1; TCRdb proposes TRBD2, but this gene call is untestable without DNA. The CDR3 runs 15 residues. From germline, CDR1 is SGHTA and CDR2 FQGNSA. CDR3 sequence reads: CASSLGGGRANEQFF.

The chain carries TRBV29-1 and TRBJ2-3; TCRdb outputs TRBD1, but without DNA this stays unchecked. The CDR3 consists of 15 residues. The germline CDR1 and CDR2 sequences are SQVTM and ANQGSEA. The CDR3 loop is CSVAPIGGSTDTQYF.

This sequence joins TRBV6-2 or TRBV6-3 and TRBJ1-6; TCRdb names TRBD1, which stays unverified in the absence of DNA. In germline, CDR1 is MNHEY, CDR2 SVGEGT. The CDR3 loop spans 14 amino acids. This CDR3 is CASRTGPGRSPLHF.

J is TRBJ2-4 and V is TRBV5-1; checking the TCRdb D call of TRBD1 is not possible without DNA. CDR1 and CDR2 (germline): SGHRS, YFSETQ. CDR3 length: 16 residues. CDR3 sequence reads: CASSLRTGGGKNIQYF.

The V and J genes are TRBV15 and TRBJ1-2. CDR1 and CDR2 from the germline V gene are LNHNV and YYDKDF (reference sequence). CDR3 length: 13 amino acids. This CDR3 reads CATSLLGIYGYTF.

CDR3 protein: CASSRQGASGADTQYF. The chain has TRBV7-8 and TRBJ2-3; TCRdb names TRBD1, which stays unverified in the absence of DNA. The CDR3 totals 16 residues. Germline V gene data show CDR1 as SGHVS and CDR2 as FQNEAQ.

The chain links TRBV11-2 to TRBJ2-5; the D call of TRBD1 rests on TCRdb alone, since no DNA is present to check it. The length of the CDR3 is 14 residues. Germline-derived CDR1 and CDR2 are SGHAT and FQNNGV. The chain's CDR3 is CASRSLRDSQTQYF.

The chain has TRBV5-1 and TRBJ2-5; TCRdb's assignment of TRBD1 cannot be checked, as there is no DNA. CDR1 is SGHRS and CDR2 is YFSETQ in the germline V gene. The CDR3 is 17 amino acids. CDR3 residues: CASSGTPTGSYEETQYF.

The genes are TRBV20-1 and TRBJ1-1; no DNA is available, so the TRBD1 call from TCRdb remains unchecked. Germline CDR1 is DFQATT and CDR2 is SNEGSKA (reference sequence). CDR3 length: 11 amino acids. The CDR3: CSATPGFTAFF.

V is TRBV5-4 and J is TRBJ2-3; TCRdb reports TRBD1, a call that lacks DNA to check it against. Germline V CDR1 and CDR2: SGHNT, YYREEE (reference sequence). The CDR3 consists of 15 residues. The CDR3 sequence is CASNQGGSYTDTQYF.

The chain is built from TRBV7-2 and TRBJ2-7; checking the TCRdb D call of TRBD1 is not possible without DNA. This CDR3 has 16 residues. CDR1 and CDR2 (germline): SGHTA, FQGNSA. The CDR3 region is CASSLDSFVSAYEQYF.

The V gene is TRBV7-8, the J gene TRBJ2-1. This CDR3 is 14 amino acids long. CDR1 is SGHVS and CDR2 is FQNEAQ in the germline V gene. CDR3 sequence: CASSFATVSNEQFF.

The genes are TRBV5-1 and TRBJ2-7. Looked up from germline, CDR1 is SGHRS and CDR2 is YFSETQ. CDR3 length equals 13 residues. CDR3 amino acids: CASSYQGAHEQYF. The full variable domain, completed using reference TRBV5-1 and TRBJ2-7, is KAGVTQTPRYLIKTRGQQVTLSCSPISGHRSVSWYQQTPGQGLQFLFEYFSETQRNKGNFPGRFSGRQFSNSRSEMNVSTLELGDSALYLCASSYQGAHEQYFGPGTRLTVT.

This chain joins TRBV6-1 and TRBJ2-1; TCRdb's D gene call, TRBD1, goes unchecked for lack of DNA. Germline CDR1 is MNHNS and CDR2 is SASEGT. CDR3 length: 15 residues. This chain's CDR3 is CASSARGPSYNEQFF.

This chain links TRBV29-1 with TRBJ1-3. Per germline, CDR1 SQVTM and CDR2 ANQGSEA. The CDR3 sequence is 12 residues long. CDR3 amino acids: CSVTGPGNTIYF. The full variable domain, completed using reference TRBV29-1 and TRBJ1-3, is SAVISQKPSRDICQRGTSLTIQCQVDSQVTMMFWYRQQPGQSLTLIATANQGSEATYESGFVIDKFPISRPNLTFSTLTVSNMSPEDSSIYLCSVTGPGNTIYFGEGSWLTVV.

The V and J genes are TRBV29-1 and TRBJ2-5. The CDR3 loop spans 11 amino acids. Germline CDR1 and CDR2: SQVTM and ANQGSEA. The CDR3 spells CGIRIGETQYF.